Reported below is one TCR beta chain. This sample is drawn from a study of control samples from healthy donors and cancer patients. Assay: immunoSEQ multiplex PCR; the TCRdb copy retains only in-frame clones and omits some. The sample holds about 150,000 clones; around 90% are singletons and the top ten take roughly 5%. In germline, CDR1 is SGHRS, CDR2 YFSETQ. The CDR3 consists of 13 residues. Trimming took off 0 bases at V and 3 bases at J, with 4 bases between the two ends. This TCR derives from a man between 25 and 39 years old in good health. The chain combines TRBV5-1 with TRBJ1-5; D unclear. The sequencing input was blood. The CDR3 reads CASSLGANQPQHF. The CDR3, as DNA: TGCGCCAGCAGCTTGGGAGCCAATCAGCCCCAGCATTTT. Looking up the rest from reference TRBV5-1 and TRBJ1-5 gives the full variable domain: KAGVTQTPRYLIKTRGQQVTLSCSPISGHRSVSWYQQTPGQGLQFLFEYFSETQRNKGNFPGRFSGRQFSNSRSEMNVSTLELGDSALYLCASSLGANQPQHFGDGTRLSIL.